This TCR beta chain was identified in a study of T-cell reconstitution after alpha-beta-depleted transplantation in children. This clonotype was counted once. V shed 4 bases and J 9 bases; nucleotides not matched to a gene: 14. The CDR3 is made up of 16 amino acids. Germline CDR1 and CDR2: SGDLS and YYNGEE. Unique molecular identifiers were built into the TCRbeta library. TCRdb reprocessed the PCR reads with MiXCR, giving one entry per CDR3 protein. Of 450,000 to 600,000 distinct CDR3 sequences in the sample, over 25% were seen once. This rearrangement joins TRBV9 to TRBJ2-1; 9 bases align to TRBD2. This material consisted of PBMCs from the stem cell graft donor, taken from the stem cell graft. The TCR originated in a human donor who donated a stem cell graft to a child with aplastic anemia. CDR3 in amino acids: CASSRGSVSGSTEQFF. The CDR3 nucleotides are TGTGCCAGCAGCCGGGGGTCAGTTAGCGGGAGTACTGAGCAGTTCTTC.